The 18 T cell receptor beta chains listed next were all sequenced from one sample in a study of OX40 agonist ivuxolimab in advanced cancers. Repertoires were generated with immunoSEQ multiplex PCR, while TCRdb's copy carries only in-frame clones and drops some. Among more than 25,000 clones, around 86% were seen once, and the ten largest hold roughly a fifth. This specimen consisted of CD4+ or CD8+ T cells sorted from blood, obtained in a trial of the OX40 agonist ivuxolimab. The receptor source for this set is an adult with an advanced solid tumor such as melanoma, head and neck, liver or kidney cancer.

The chain recombines TRBV7-9 with TRBJ2-3; TRBD1 aligns across 9 bases. CDR3 length: 17 amino acids. V shed 5 bases and J 7 bases; nucleotides not matched to a gene: 16. Germline CDR1 SEHNR, CDR2 FQNEAQ (reference sequence). CDR3 DNA: TGTGCCAGCAGCCCGTCTCGGGACAGGGCGAGGGGGAATACGCAGTATTTT. As protein: CASSPSRDRARGNTQYF.

The rearrangement uses TRBV11-2 and TRBJ2-3; possibly TRBD1 for D (6 bases). This CDR3 comprises 16 residues. The ends were cut back, 5 bases at V and 0 bases at J, with 15 bases in the middle. Germline CDR1 is SGHAT and CDR2 is FQNNGV. The CDR3 sequence is CASSRWTDVSTDTQYF. The DNA of the CDR3 is TGTGCCAGCAGCCGCTGGACAGACGTTAGCACAGATACGCAGTATTTT.

V is TRBV27 and J is TRBJ2-3; 7 bases are shared with TRBD2. Germline V gene data show CDR1 as MNHEY and CDR2 as SMNVEV (reference sequence). The CDR3 is 13 residues long. Trimming cost V 1 base and J 5 bases; bases outside gene matches: 0. The CDR3 protein is CASSLWGGDTQYF. CDR3 in DNA: TGTGCCAGCAGTTTATGGGGGGGAGATACGCAGTATTTT.

The chain's CDR3 is CASSSEDRGYGYTF. For the CDR3, the DNA is TGTGCCAGCAGCTCGGAGGACAGGGGCTATGGCTACACCTTC. This rearrangement joins TRBV7-8 to TRBJ1-2; 9 bases are shared with TRBD1. The CDR3 runs to 14 residues. Germline-derived CDR1 and CDR2 are SGHVS and FQNEAQ. V shed 4 bases and J 4 bases; nucleotides not matched to a gene: 4.

The gene calls are TRBV7-9 and TRBJ2-7; tentatively, D is TRBD2 (6 bases). V lost 3 bases to trimming and J lost 1 base, with 13 bases between them. Germline V gene lookup returns CDR1 SEHNR and CDR2 FQNEAQ (reference sequence). The CDR3 loop spans 15 amino acids. CDR3: CASSLLGLVSYEQYF. DNA of the CDR3: TGTGCCAGCAGCTTGCTGGGACTGGTTTCCTACGAGCAGTACTTC.

J is TRBJ2-1 and V is TRBV2; possible D gene TRBD1, 6 bases. The CDR3 contains 12 residues. Trimming shortened V by 5 bases and J by 6 bases, and 8 bases separated the two germline ends. Germline loops: CDR1 SNHLY, CDR2 FYNNEI. This CDR3 is CASSNRANEQFF. CDR3 DNA sequence: TGTGCCAGCAGTAACAGGGCCAATGAGCAGTTCTTC.

The chain links TRBV18 to TRBJ2-6; the match to TRBD2 covers 10 bases. The length of the CDR3 is 18 residues. Germline CDR1 and CDR2: KGHSH and LQKENI. V lost 5 bases, J lost 2 bases, and 9 bases stayed unmatched. DNA of the CDR3: TGTGCCAGCTCATTCCTAGCGGGAGAATTAACTGGGGCCAACGTCCTGACTTTC. Residues: CASSFLAGELTGANVLTF. Complete variable domain (other parts from reference TRBV18 and TRBJ2-6): NAGVMQNPRHLVRRRGQEARLRCSPMKGHSHVYWYRQLPEEGLKFMVYLQKENIIDESGMPKERFSAEFPKEGPSILRIQQVVRGDSAAYFCASSFLAGELTGANVLTFGAGSRLTVL.

The rearrangement links TRBV29-1 to TRBJ2-5; D not resolved. The germline gives CDR1 SQVTM, CDR2 ANQGSEA. V dropped 8 bases and J dropped 4 bases, with 14 bases sitting between them. The CDR3 is made up of 12 amino acids. CDR3 residues: CSFFKGGETQYF. The CDR3 nucleotides are TGCAGCTTCTTTAAAGGCGGAGAGACCCAGTACTTC.

The chain is built from TRBV5-8 and TRBJ1-5; D is uncertain. CDR1 SGHTS and CDR2 YDEGEE come from the germline V gene. The CDR3 is 13 amino acids. The ends were cut back, 4 bases at V and 9 bases at J, with 14 bases in the middle. CDR3 in DNA: TGTGCCAGCAGCCCTGACTTGGGCCGGCCCCAGCATTTT. It translates to CASSPDLGRPQHF.

This chain joins TRBV2 and TRBJ2-7; TRBD1 agrees at 7 bases. CDR1 and CDR2 (germline): SNHLY, FYNNEI. The trim removed 5 bases at V and 0 bases at J, leaving 10 bases unmatched. The CDR3 contains 16 residues. As DNA, the CDR3 is TGTGCCAGCAGTTTTACTAGGGACAGCAGCTCCTACGAGCAGTACTTC. Translating it yields CASSFTRDSSSYEQYF.

This clone was detected a few times. The V gene is TRBV6-1, the J gene TRBJ1-5; the D gene is possibly TRBD1 (6 bases). From germline, CDR1 is MNHNS and CDR2 SASEGT. CDR3 size: 15 residues. The germline V and J ends were trimmed by 6 bases and 4 bases, with 16 bases remaining between them. CDR3 residues: CASSAEEGGNQPQHF. In DNA form, the CDR3 reads TGTGCCAGCAGCGCTGAGGAAGGGGGGAATCAGCCCCAGCATTTT.

The chain uses TRBV5-1 and TRBJ1-3; TRBD1 matches 10 bases. This CDR3 contains 15 residues. The germline gives CDR1 SGHRS, CDR2 YFSETQ. Germline trimming cut 4 bases from V and 4 bases from J; bases unmatched to any gene: 5. This CDR3 is CASSAGQGGGNTIYF. The DNA of the CDR3 is TGCGCCAGCAGCGCCGGACAGGGGGGAGGAAACACCATATATTTT.

This clone was recorded once. The chain couples TRBV7-2 to TRBJ1-1; D remains unclear. The CDR3 spans 15 residues. Germline assignment: CDR1 SGHTA and CDR2 FQGNSA. Trimming left V 5 bases short and J 0 bases short, with 13 bases between. Here the CDR3 reads CASSPSLGMNTEAFF. DNA for the CDR3: TGTGCCAGCAGCCCAAGCTTGGGGATGAACACTGAAGCTTTCTTT.

The CDR3 DNA is TGTGCCAGCACGTATTGGAGTAGCGGATTCACAGATACGCAGTATTTT. Its translation is CASTYWSSGFTDTQYF. V is TRBV28 and J is TRBJ2-3; D may be TRBD2 (6 bases). Germline lookup yields CDR1 MDHEN and CDR2 SYDVKM. This CDR3 contains 16 residues. Trimming stripped 7 bases from V and 2 bases from J, with 19 bases between.

The V and J genes are TRBV7-6 and TRBJ1-5, with D maybe TRBD1 (5 bases). The CDR3 loop spans 13 amino acids. Germline-derived CDR1 and CDR2 are SGHVS and FNYEAQ. The ends were cut back, 5 bases at V and 4 bases at J, with 9 bases in the middle. The CDR3 DNA reads as TGTGCCAGCAGCCGGGGGGGGAATCAGCCCCAGCATTTT. It is translated as CASSRGGNQPQHF. The full variable domain, with the rest looked up from reference TRBV7-6 and TRBJ1-5, is GAGVSQSPRYKVTKRGQDVALRCDPISGHVSLYWYRQALGQGPEFLTYFNYEAQQDKSGLPNDRFSAERPEGSISTLTIQRTEQRDSAMYRCASSRGGNQPQHFGDGTRLSIL.

V is TRBV2 and J is TRBJ2-5; D is unresolved. CDR1 and CDR2 (germline): SNHLY, FYNNEI. The CDR3 loop spans 13 amino acids. Trimming stripped 7 bases from V and 1 base from J, with 10 bases between. CDR3 sequence (DNA): TGTGCCAGCATAAGGGCTCCCCAAGAGACCCAGTACTTC. Translation gives CASIRAPQETQYF.

V and J are TRBV11-3 and TRBJ1-6, with TRBD1 identical over 7 bases. The CDR3 runs 15 residues. The V and J ends lost 2 bases and 7 bases, in that order; junction bases with no gene match: 5. Germline CDR1 is SGHNT and CDR2 is YENEEA. CDR3: CASSLKRDRNSPLHF. The CDR3 DNA reads TGTGCCAGCAGCTTAAAACGGGACAGAAATTCACCCCTCCACTTT. Filled out from reference TRBV11-3 and TRBJ1-6, the complete variable domain reads EAGVVQSPRYKIIEKKQPVAFWCNPISGHNTLYWYLQNLGQGPELLIRYENEEAVDDSQLPKDRFSAERLKGVDSTLKIQPAELGDSAVYLCASSLKRDRNSPLHFGNGTRLTVT.

This sequence joins TRBV10-3 and TRBJ2-1, with D possibly matching TRBD2 (6 bases). Looked up from germline, CDR1 is ENHRY and CDR2 is SYGVKD. This CDR3 region has 11 residues. V lost 10 bases and J lost 9, with 13 bases in between. The CDR3 DNA reads TGTGCCACCTCCCGGGGGACTGAGCAGTTCTTC. This codes for CATSRGTEQFF.